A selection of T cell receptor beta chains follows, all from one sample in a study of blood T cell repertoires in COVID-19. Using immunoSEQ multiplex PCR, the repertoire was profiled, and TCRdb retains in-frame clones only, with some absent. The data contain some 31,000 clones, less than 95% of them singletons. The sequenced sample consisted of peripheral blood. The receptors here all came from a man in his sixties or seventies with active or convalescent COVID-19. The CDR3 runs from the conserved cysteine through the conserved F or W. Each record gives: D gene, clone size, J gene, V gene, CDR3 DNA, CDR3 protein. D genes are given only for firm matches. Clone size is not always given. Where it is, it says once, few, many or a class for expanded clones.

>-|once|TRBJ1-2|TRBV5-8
TGTGCCAGCAGCTTGTTCCGGGGAGTAGCTAACTATGGCTACACCTTC
CASSLFRGVANYGYTF
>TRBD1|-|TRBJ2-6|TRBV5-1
TGCGCCAGCAGGCAACAGGGGATTAGCTCTGGGGCCAACGTCCTGACTTTC
CASRQQGISSGANVLTF
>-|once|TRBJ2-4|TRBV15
TGTGCCACCAGCGGAGGCGGGACTCCCAAAAACATTCAGTACTTC
CATSGGGTPKNIQYF
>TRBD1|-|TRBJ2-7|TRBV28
TGTGCCAGCAGTCCATCCCTGGACAGGGGTAACGAGCAGTACTTC
CASSPSLDRGNEQYF
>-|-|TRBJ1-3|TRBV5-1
TGCGCCAGCAGCTTGGCGGTAGGGAGGGGAAACACCATATATTTT
CASSLAVGRGNTIYF
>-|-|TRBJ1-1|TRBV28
TGTGCCAGCAGTTTAGGGCAGGCCAACACTGAAGCTTTCTTT
CASSLGQANTEAFF
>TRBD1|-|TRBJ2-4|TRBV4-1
TGCGCCAGCAGCCAAGATCGCACGGCGGCGGTGGGACAGGGAGTTGACATTCAGTACTTC
CASSQDRTAAVGQGVDIQYF
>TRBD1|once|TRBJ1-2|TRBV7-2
TGTGCCAGCAGCTCATCTGGGGTCTTGACAGGGAATGGCTACACCTTC
CASSSSGVLTGNGYTF
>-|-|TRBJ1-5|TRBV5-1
TGCGCCAGCAGCTTGGGGGAGGCTAGCCAGCCCCAGCATTTT
CASSLGEASQPQHF
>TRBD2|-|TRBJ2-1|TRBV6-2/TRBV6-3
TGTGCCAGCAGTTCCCTAGCGGGGGGGCCACGGAATGAGCAGTTCTTC
CASSSLAGGPRNEQFF
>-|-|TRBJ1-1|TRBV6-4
TGTGCCAGCAGACCTACAGGGATGAACACTGAAGCTTTCTTT
CASRPTGMNTEAFF
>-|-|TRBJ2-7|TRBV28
TGTGCCAGCAGGGAGGACTACCTATACGAGCAGTACTTC
CASREDYLYEQYF
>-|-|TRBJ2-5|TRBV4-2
TGTGCCAGCAGCCTCCGACACTTCCAAGAGACCCAGTACTTC
CASSLRHFQETQYF
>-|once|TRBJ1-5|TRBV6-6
TGTGCCAGCAGTTACTCCGGGGATAGCAATCAGCCCCAGCATTTT
CASSYSGDSNQPQHF
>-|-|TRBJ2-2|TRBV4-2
TGTGCCAGCAGCCAACAACGGGCGGGGCGAACCGGGGAGCTGTTTTTT
CASSQQRAGRTGELFF
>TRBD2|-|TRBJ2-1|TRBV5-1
TGCGCCAGCAGCCCCGGGACTAGCGGATTCTCCTACAATGAGCAGTTCTTC
CASSPGTSGFSYNEQFF
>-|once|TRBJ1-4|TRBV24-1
TGTGCCACCAGTGATGCGAGGGAAAAACTGTTTTTT
CATSDAREKLFF
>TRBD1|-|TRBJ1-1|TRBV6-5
TGTGCCAGCAGTTACGGGGCAGGGGGAGTTGTAGCTTTCTTT
CASSYGAGGVVAFF
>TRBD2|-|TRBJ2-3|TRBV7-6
TGTGCCAGCAGCCCCGGGACTAGCGGGAGGGCCAGGGGAGATACGCAGTATTTT
CASSPGTSGRARGDTQYF
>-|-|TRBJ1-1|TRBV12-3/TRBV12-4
TGTGCCACCACCCCAAACCGGGACACTGAAGCTTTCTTT
CATTPNRDTEAFF
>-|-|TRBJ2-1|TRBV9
TGTGCCAGCAGCGTAGGAATAGCGGAGTACAATGAGCAGTTCTTC
CASSVGIAEYNEQFF
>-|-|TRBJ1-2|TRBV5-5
TGTGCCAGCAGCTTGGCGGGGACTACTAACTATGGCTACACCTTC
CASSLAGTTNYGYTF
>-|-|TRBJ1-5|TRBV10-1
TGCGCCAGCAGGGACGGGGGGGAAAATCAGCCCCAGCATTTT
CASRDGGENQPQHF
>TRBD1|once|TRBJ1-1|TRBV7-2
TGTGCCAGCAGACGACAGGGGTTGAACACTGAAGCTTTCTTT
CASRRQGLNTEAFF
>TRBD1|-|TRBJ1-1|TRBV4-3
TGCGCCAGCAGCCAACGTACCGGGACAGGTCTTTCGGGTGGCACTGAAGCTTTCTTT
CASSQRTGTGLSGGTEAFF
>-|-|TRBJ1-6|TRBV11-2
TGTGCCAGCAGCGCGCACCTTACCTCGAATAATTCACCCCTCCACTTT
CASSAHLTSNNSPLHF
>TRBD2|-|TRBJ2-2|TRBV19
TGTGCCAGTACCCTAGCGGGGAACACCGGGGAGCTGTTTTTT
CASTLAGNTGELFF
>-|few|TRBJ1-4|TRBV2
TGTGCCAGCAGGAGGGCCAGGGGAGAAGAAAAACTGTTTTTT
CASRRARGEEKLFF
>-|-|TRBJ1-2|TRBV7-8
TGTGCCAGCAGCATTACTAACTATGGCTACACCTTC
CASSITNYGYTF
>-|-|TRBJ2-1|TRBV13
TGTGCCAGCAGCCTTCAGACAGTGGATGAGCAGTTCTTC
CASSLQTVDEQFF
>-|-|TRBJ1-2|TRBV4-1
TGCGCCAGCAGCCGAGGACAGAACTATGGCTACACCTTC
CASSRGQNYGYTF
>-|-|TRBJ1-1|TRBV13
TGTGCCAGCAGCTTCGGGGGGAAGGAGGCTGAAGCTTTCTTT
CASSFGGKEAEAFF
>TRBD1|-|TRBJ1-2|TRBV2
TGTGCCAGCAGTGAACTGACAGGGTACTATGGCTACACCTTC
CASSELTGYYGYTF
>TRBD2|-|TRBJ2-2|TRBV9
TGTGCCAGCGGCCGGGCGGGGGGCACCGGGGAGCTGTTTTTT
CASGRAGGTGELFF
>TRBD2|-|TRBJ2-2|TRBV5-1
TGCGCCAGCAGCTTAAGCGGGGTTAACACCGGGGAGCTGTTTTTT
CASSLSGVNTGELFF
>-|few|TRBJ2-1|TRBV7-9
TGTGCCAGCAGCTTTGGTAGGGGCCGGGTGAAAAATGAGCAGTTCTTC
CASSFGRGRVKNEQFF
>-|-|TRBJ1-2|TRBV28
TGTGCCAGCAGTTTACAGGGAGGATACTACGGCTACACCTTC
CASSLQGGYYGYTF
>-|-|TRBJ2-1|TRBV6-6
TGTGCCACATGCCCGGGACACTCCTACAATGAGCAGTTCTTC
CATCPGHSYNEQFF
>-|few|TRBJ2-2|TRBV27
TGTGCCAGCAGCCTGGCGGTTCGCGCCGGGGAGCTGTTTTTT
CASSLAVRAGELFF
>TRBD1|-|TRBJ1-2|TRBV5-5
TGTGCCAGCAGTCTAACAGGGGAAAACTATGGCTACACCTTC
CASSLTGENYGYTF
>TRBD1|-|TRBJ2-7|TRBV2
TGTGCCAGCAGCTTCAGTCCGGGACAGGGGGCGAATGAGCAGTACTTC
CASSFSPGQGANEQYF
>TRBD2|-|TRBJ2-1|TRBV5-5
TGTGCCAGCAGCTCAGCGGGAGGGCGGGCGGAGCAGTTCTTC
CASSSAGGRAEQFF
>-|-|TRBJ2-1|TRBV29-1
TGCAGCGTGCGGCAGGGGGGTTACAATGAGCAGTTCTTC
CSVRQGGYNEQFF
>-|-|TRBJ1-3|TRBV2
TGTGCCAGCAGCCCGGGAAGCTCTGGAAACACCATATATTTT
CASSPGSSGNTIYF
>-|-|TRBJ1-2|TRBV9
TGTGCCAGCAGCGTTCACCCCGACAGGCATCTTGGCTACACCTTC
CASSVHPDRHLGYTF
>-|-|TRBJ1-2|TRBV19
TGTGCCAGTAGTATAGGGGTGGCGGAGGGGACGTGGGGATATGGCTACACCTTC
CASSIGVAEGTWGYGYTF
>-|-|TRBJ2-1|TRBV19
TGTGCCAGTACTTGGGAGGCCGGGTACAATGAGCAGTTCTTC
CASTWEAGYNEQFF
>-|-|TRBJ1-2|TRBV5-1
TGCGCCAGCAGCCCCGGACGGGGGGACTATGGCTACACCTTC
CASSPGRGDYGYTF
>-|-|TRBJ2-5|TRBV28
TGTGCCAGCAGTTTATTCGGGGAGACCCAGTACTTC
CASSLFGETQYF
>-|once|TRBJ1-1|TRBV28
TGTGCCAGCAGTTTCAGTTCGGCCAGAGGAGGAGCTTTCTTT
CASSFSSARGGAFF
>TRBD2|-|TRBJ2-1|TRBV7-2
TGTGCCAGCAGCCTAGCGGGGGGGCCTTTCAATGAGCAGTTCTTC
CASSLAGGPFNEQFF
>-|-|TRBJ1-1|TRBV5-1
TGCGCCAGCAGCTTGGCTGGACAGATGAACACTGAAGCTTTCTTT
CASSLAGQMNTEAFF